This T cell receptor (beta chain) was identified in a study of blood T cell repertoires in COVID-19. Study details: Samples representing acute and convalescent COVID-19 were sourced from the United States, Italy and Spain. The analysed material was cDNA or gDNA that came from T cells, B-cell-depleted T cells, or PBMCs.

Per the study methods: Estimated nucleated cell counts came from reference gene primer amplification. Only in-frame clones appear in the TCRdb table, and some are missing; sequencing was by immunoSEQ multiplex PCR. The V and J calls and the clone size are those of that table, but D and trimming were determined from the DNA. The data show 500,000 to 600,000 clones, about 89% seen once. Seattle participants joined during active infection and were tracked over time. Germline V gene sequence: CDR1 SNHLY, CDR2 FYNNEI. The CDR3 runs to 16 residues. With 1 base removed from V and 7 bases from J, the gap between germline ends came to 14 bases.

The source is a woman in her forties or fifties with COVID-19, enrolled during active disease. V and J are TRBV2 and TRBJ1-6; maybe TRBD1 (5 bases). Sequencing used peripheral blood. CDR3 in amino acids: CASSEGRLRGNSPLHF. The CDR3 DNA is TGTGCCAGCAGTGAAGGGCGCCTCCGGGGGAATTCACCCCTCCACTTT.